One T cell receptor (beta chain) is described in this entry. Its antigen is unidentified. The junction does not match germline at one end; this may be a read error. Total RNA and DNA came together from roughly 20-30 mg of bulk tissue without cell sorting. There were only treatment-naive patients, all with chronic HBV infection. Sampling targeted five separate regions of each tumor, which included the tumor centre. Using a constant-region primer together with ProtoScript II reverse transcriptase, TCR beta cDNA was made from around 0.55 ug of total RNA. Three nested multiplex PCR rounds, a slightly modified ARM-PCR, produced the libraries for TCR beta. Each of the first two PCR rounds ran roughly 10 cycles with TRBV1-TRBV30 forward and C-beta reverse primers. Using its own MiXCR run on the multiplex PCR reads, TCRdb lists one record per CDR3 protein. Seen here are 48,000 or so distinct CDR3 sequences, around 79% observed once, and the top ten hold approximately 25%.

The sample originates from a study of tumor-infiltrating lymphocytes in primary liver carcinoma. Study conclusions and caveats: The 250 largest clones made up significantly more of tumor than blood repertoires (p = 0.039).

Per the germline V gene, CDR1 is SGHRS and CDR2 is YFSETQ. CDR3 length equals 15 residues. The sequence came from a man aged 40-49 years with primary liver carcinoma and hepatitis B virus infection. Material: liver tumor tissue from sampling region 3. The subset denotes: tumor region T3, left-lateral pole. The chain combines TRBV5-1 with TRBJ2-1; a weak D match, TRBD1 (5 bases). CDR3 in amino acids: CASSLGAGNYNKQFF. The CDR3 DNA sequence: TGCGCCAGCAGCTTGGGGGCAGGGAATTACAATAAGCAGTTCTTC. Drawing the rest from reference TRBV5-1 and TRBJ2-1, the complete variable domain is KAGVTQTPRYLIKTRGQQVTLSCSPISGHRSVSWYQQTPGQGLQFLFEYFSETQRNKGNFPGRFSGRQFSNSRSEMNVSTLELGDSALYLCASSLGAGNYNKQFFGPGTRLTVL.